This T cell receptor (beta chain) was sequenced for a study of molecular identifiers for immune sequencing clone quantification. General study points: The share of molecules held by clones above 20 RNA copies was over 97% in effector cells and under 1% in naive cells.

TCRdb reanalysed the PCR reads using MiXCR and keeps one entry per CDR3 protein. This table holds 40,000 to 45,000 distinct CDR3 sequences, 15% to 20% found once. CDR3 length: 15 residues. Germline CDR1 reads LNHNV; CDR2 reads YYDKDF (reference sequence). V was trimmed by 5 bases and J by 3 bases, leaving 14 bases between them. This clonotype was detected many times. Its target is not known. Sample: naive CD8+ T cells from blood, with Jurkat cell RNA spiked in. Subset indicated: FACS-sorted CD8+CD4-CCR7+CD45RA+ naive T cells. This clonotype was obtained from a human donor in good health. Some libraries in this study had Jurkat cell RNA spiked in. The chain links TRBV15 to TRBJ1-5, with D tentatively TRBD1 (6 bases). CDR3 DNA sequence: TGTGCCACCAGCGAGACAGGCTACTCCAATCAGCCCCAGCATTTT. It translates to CATSETGYSNQPQHF.